The rows below give T cell receptor beta chains drawn from one sample of a study of blood T cell repertoires in COVID-19. The data were produced by immunoSEQ multiplex PCR, yet TCRdb's version contains in-frame clones alone and is incomplete. In the table there are a few hundred thousand clones, approximately 90% of which are singletons. Sequenced sample: peripheral blood. These receptors were taken from a woman aged 55-69 years with COVID-19, enrolled during active disease. The CDR3 runs from the conserved cysteine through the conserved F or W. D genes are given only for firm matches. Size is stated for part of the rows, as once, few or many counts, or as a class when the clone is expanded.

j_gene,v_gene,d_gene,abundance,CDR3nt,CDR3aa
TRBJ1-4,TRBV11-2,-,-,TGTGCCAGCAGCCCCGCGACAGGAAAACTGTTTTTT,CASSPATGKLFF
TRBJ1-4,TRBV7-2,-,-,TGTGCCAGCAGCTTAAGGCAGAGGAATGAAAAACTGTTTTTT,CASSLRQRNEKLFF
TRBJ1-5,TRBV2,-,-,TGTGCCAGCAGTGAACTCTATCAGCCCCAGCATTTT,CASSELYQPQHF
TRBJ2-5,TRBV7-2,TRBD2,-,TGTGCCAGCAGCTTAGGTCGGGGGGGTTATGGAGAGACCCAGTACTTC,CASSLGRGGYGETQYF
TRBJ1-3,TRBV7-9,-,-,TGTGCCAGCCAAGAGAGGGCTGGAAACACCATATATTTT,CASQERAGNTIYF
TRBJ1-4,TRBV15,TRBD1,-,TGTGCCACCAGCAGCCCCTTGATAGGGGACAGGGTCTACAGGACTAATGAAAAACTGTTTTTT,CATSSPLIGDRVYRTNEKLFF
TRBJ1-1,TRBV2,TRBD1,-,TGTGCCAGCAGCCCGACAGGGTTGAACACTGAAGCTTTCTTT,CASSPTGLNTEAFF
TRBJ2-3,TRBV5-1,-,-,TGCGCCAGCAGACCAGACAGCCCCACAGATACGCAGTATTTT,CASRPDSPTDTQYF
TRBJ2-2,TRBV28,TRBD1,once,TGTGCCAGCAGGGGACAGGGTGTACACACCGGGGAGCTGTTTTTT,CASRGQGVHTGELFF
TRBJ2-5,TRBV10-2,TRBD1,once,TGCGCCAGCACCAACACAGGGGGCGCAGGGGAGACCCAGTACTTC,CASTNTGGAGETQYF
TRBJ2-2,TRBV6-5,-,-,TGTGCCAGCAGTTACGGGCCGCCCGTGGAGCTGTTTTTT,CASSYGPPVELFF
TRBJ1-1,TRBV4-1,-,-,TGCGCCAGCAGCCAGTATCCCTCCAGGGTTGAAGCTTTCTTT,CASSQYPSRVEAFF
TRBJ1-3,TRBV11-3,-,-,TGTGCCAGCAGCCCCCGCGGCGGAAACACCATATATTTT,CASSPRGGNTIYF
TRBJ1-1,TRBV6-5,-,-,TGTGCCAGCAGTTACCCCTCGTCGAGGGGGGGCACTGAAGCTTTCTTT,CASSYPSSRGGTEAFF
TRBJ1-1,TRBV2,-,-,TGTGCCAGCAGTCCCGACAGGACGAACACTGAAGCTTTCTTT,CASSPDRTNTEAFF
TRBJ2-2,TRBV6-4,-,-,TGTGCCAGCAGGAAACTAGCGAACACCGGGGAGCTGTTTTTT,CASRKLANTGELFF
TRBJ1-6,TRBV18,TRBD1,once,TGTGCCAGCTCACCTGACAGGGGGCCCGCTTCACCCCTCCACTTT,CASSPDRGPASPLHF
TRBJ1-1,TRBV7-8,-,-,TGTGCCAGCAGCTTAGCCAAGAACACTGAAGCTTTCTTT,CASSLAKNTEAFF
TRBJ1-1,TRBV7-3,-,-,TGTGCCGGTGACAACATGAACACTGAAGCTTTCTTT,CAGDNMNTEAFF
TRBJ1-2,TRBV5-1,-,-,TGCGCCAGCAGCCAGGGACTGCACGATGGCTACACCTTC,CASSQGLHDGYTF
TRBJ1-3,TRBV11-2,-,-,TGTGCCAGCAGCAACGGGGGGGAAGGAAACACCATATATTTT,CASSNGGEGNTIYF
TRBJ1-3,TRBV7-8,TRBD1,-,TGTGCCAGCAGCTCCCAGGGGGCTGGAAACACCATATATTTT,CASSSQGAGNTIYF
TRBJ2-5,TRBV20-1,-,-,TGCAGTGCTAGTGTTGCGGGGGAGACCCAGTACTTC,CSASVAGETQYF
TRBJ1-1,TRBV7-2,TRBD1,once,TGTGCCAGCAGCCCCCGACAGGGTCAGAACACTGAAGCTTTCTTT,CASSPRQGQNTEAFF
TRBJ1-2,TRBV6-5,TRBD1,-,TGTGCCAGCAGGGGGACAGGCCATACTAACTATGGCTACACCTTC,CASRGTGHTNYGYTF
TRBJ2-7,TRBV7-9,TRBD1,-,TGTGCCAGCAGCCCCGGGACAGGGGATGGCGAGCAGTACTTC,CASSPGTGDGEQYF
TRBJ2-5,TRBV5-1,-,-,TGCGCCAGCAGCTTGGGGCTAGTGGAATGGCAAGAGACCCAGTACTTC,CASSLGLVEWQETQYF
TRBJ1-6,TRBV14,-,-,TGTGCCAGCAGCCAAGATCGAGCGGTCTCCTATAATTCACCCCTCCACTTT,CASSQDRAVSYNSPLHF
TRBJ2-7,TRBV19,-,-,TGTGCCAGTAGTATGGGGCTACAGTTCGAGCAGTACTTC,CASSMGLQFEQYF
TRBJ2-7,TRBV10-3,TRBD2,-,TGTGCCATCAGTGGTGGGACTAGCGGCTACGAGCAGTACTTC,CAISGGTSGYEQYF
TRBJ2-7,TRBV27,TRBD2,-,TGTGCCAGCAGTTTCGGAGCGGGGAGCTCCTACGAGCAGTACTTC,CASSFGAGSSYEQYF
TRBJ1-5,TRBV19,-,-,TGTGCCAGTAGTCTCGACAGGATCGGGAATCAGCCCCAGCATTTT,CASSLDRIGNQPQHF
TRBJ1-3,TRBV15,-,-,TGTGCCACCAGCAGAGATTCAGTGGGAAACACCATATATTTT,CATSRDSVGNTIYF
TRBJ1-1,TRBV5-6,-,-,TGTGCCAGCAGCTTGTGGGGGCCCACTGTCACTGAAGCTTTCTTT,CASSLWGPTVTEAFF
TRBJ2-7,TRBV3-1/TRBV3-2,TRBD2,once,TGTGCCAGCAGCCGACTAGCGGGGCGCAGTTCCTACGAGCAGTACTTC,CASSRLAGRSSYEQYF
TRBJ1-3,TRBV2,-,few,TGTGCCAGCAGTTTTCAAGGAAACACCATATATTTT,CASSFQGNTIYF
TRBJ2-5,TRBV3-1/TRBV3-2,-,once,TGTGCCAGCAGCCAAGATACACGCAGGCAGGAGACCCAGTACTTC,CASSQDTRRQETQYF
TRBJ2-1,TRBV5-1,-,-,TGCGCCAGCAGCTTGCAAGGACACAAGTTGTACAATGAGCAGTTCTTC,CASSLQGHKLYNEQFF
TRBJ1-1,TRBV28,TRBD1,-,TGTGCCAGCAGCTCCGTAAGGGGACAGGGGGGGCCTGAAGCTTTCTTT,CASSSVRGQGGPEAFF
TRBJ2-7,TRBV4-1,TRBD1,-,TGCGCCAGCAGCCGGGGACAGGGGGATTACGAGCAGTACTTC,CASSRGQGDYEQYF
TRBJ2-5,TRBV4-2,TRBD2,few,TGTGCCAGCAGCCAGTTAAGCGGGGGGTCGTACCAAGAGACCCAGTACTTC,CASSQLSGGSYQETQYF
TRBJ2-3,TRBV5-1,TRBD1,-,TGCGCCAGCAGCTCCGGGACAGGGGAATTAGATACGCAGTATTTT,CASSSGTGELDTQYF
TRBJ1-3,TRBV6-1,-,-,TGTGCCAGCAGTGAAGCGCCATGGGAGACGTCTGGAAACACCATATATTTT,CASSEAPWETSGNTIYF
TRBJ1-1,TRBV7-2,-,-,TGTGCCAGCAGCTACCAAATTCTCGACAGCTACACTGAAGCTTTCTTT,CASSYQILDSYTEAFF